These T cell receptor beta chains were read from a single sample in a study of T-cell reconstitution after alpha-beta-depleted transplantation in children. MiXCR, applied by TCRdb to the PCR reads, yields one record per CDR3 protein. The sample contains a few hundred thousand distinct CDR3 sequences, around 10% of which appear only once. Here the sequenced sample was PBMCs from the stem cell graft donor, taken from the stem cell graft. The receptors here all came from a human donor who donated a stem cell graft to a child with acute lymphoblastic leukemia. Both conserved end residues are part of each CDR3. Fields, in order: clone size, V gene, D gene, J gene, CDR3 DNA, CDR3 protein. The D gene is left open where the match is weak. Only some rows state a clone size, as once, few, many or a class for expanded clones.

few	TRBV3-1	NA	TRBJ2-2	TGTGCCAGCAGCCTGGCGGCCGCGAACACCGGGGAGCTGTTTTTT	CASSLAAANTGELFF
few	TRBV5-1	TRBD1	TRBJ2-5	TGCGCCAGCAGCTCAAGGACAGGGGAGCTGGAGACCCAGTACTTC	CASSSRTGELETQYF
few	TRBV12-3/TRBV12-4	TRBD2	TRBJ2-1	TGTGCCAGCAGTTCTTATGAGCGGGAGGGCTACAATGAGCAGTTCTTC	CASSSYEREGYNEQFF
NA	TRBV6-2/TRBV6-3	NA	TRBJ2-1	TGTGCCAGCAGTTACAAATGGGAGCTTGAGCAGTTCTTC	CASSYKWELEQFF
few	TRBV7-2	NA	TRBJ1-4	TGTGCCAGCAGCGGGGCGCTCGGTGCAACTAATGAAAAACTGTTTTTT	CASSGALGATNEKLFF
once	TRBV7-3	NA	TRBJ1-5	TGTGCCAGCAGCTTATATCGGGGCTATAGCAATCAGCCCCAGCATTTT	CASSLYRGYSNQPQHF
many	TRBV24-1	NA	TRBJ2-2	TGTGCCACCAGTGAGGCGTCCGGGGAGCTGTTTTTT	CATSEASGELFF
few	TRBV10-3	NA	TRBJ2-7	TGTGCCATCAGCCCTAGCTCCTACGAGCAGTACTTC	CAISPSSYEQYF
few	TRBV4-2	TRBD2	TRBJ2-1	TGTGCCAGCAGCCGGGAGGGAGCGGGCAAAAGCTCCTACAATGAGCAGTTCTTC	CASSREGAGKSSYNEQFF
many	TRBV9	NA	TRBJ2-1	TGTGCCAGCAGCGTAAATCCGCTGACAGGTCCTAACAATGAGCAGTTCTTC	CASSVNPLTGPNNEQFF
NA	TRBV10-3	TRBD2	TRBJ2-7	TGTGCCATCACTTCCGACGGGCTAGCGGGAGGCTACGAGCAGTACTTC	CAITSDGLAGGYEQYF
few	TRBV4-1	NA	TRBJ2-7	TGCGCCAGCAGCCAAGACCACAGGTCCTCCTACGAGCAGTACTTC	CASSQDHRSSYEQYF
NA	TRBV7-2	NA	TRBJ2-3	TGTGCCAGCAGCGCTAGTTGGGGCACAGATACGCAGTATTTT	CASSASWGTDTQYF
NA	TRBV24-1	TRBD2	TRBJ2-2	TGTGCCACCAGCCCCGGGACTAGCGTGACCGGGGAGCTGTTTTTT	CATSPGTSVTGELFF
few	TRBV10-3	TRBD1	TRBJ2-3	TGTGCCATCAACCGGGACAGGGATCGCACAGATACGCAGTATTTT	CAINRDRDRTDTQYF
few	TRBV4-1	NA	TRBJ1-5	TGCGCCAGCAGCCCTATTGGGGGAGGGTTCAATCAGCCCCAGCATTTT	CASSPIGGGFNQPQHF
few	TRBV12-3/TRBV12-4	TRBD1	TRBJ1-1	TGTGCCAGCAGTTTAGCGCTGGGACAGGGGACACCCGGGTGGGAAGCTTTCTTT	CASSLALGQGTPGWEAFF
NA	TRBV6-1	TRBD1	TRBJ2-5	TGTGCCAGCAGTGCCCACTGGGGACACGCGGAAGACAGGGAAGAGACCCAGTACTTC	CASSAHWGHAEDREETQYF
few	TRBV5-6	TRBD1	TRBJ2-5	TGTGCCAGCAGCTTGGGTGGACAGGGCCAGTACTTC	CASSLGGQGQYF
many	TRBV9	NA	TRBJ2-3	TGTGCCAGCAGCGCCACAGATACGCAGTATTTT	CASSATDTQYF
NA	TRBV29-1	NA	TRBJ1-1	TGCAGCGTCGATCGGTGGGAGCAGAGGACTGAAGCTTTCTTT	CSVDRWEQRTEAFF
few	TRBV4-1	NA	TRBJ2-7	TGCGCCAGCAGCCAATTGTCAGGGGGGAAACTACCCGCCGCCTACGAGCAGTACTTC	CASSQLSGGKLPAAYEQYF
many	TRBV28	TRBD1	TRBJ1-1	TGTGCCAGCAGTCAGGGGGCTGTCACTGAAGCTTTCTTT	CASSQGAVTEAFF
NA	TRBV20-1	TRBD2	TRBJ2-7	TGCAGTGCTACAGAGCGGGACCGACCGACCTACGAGCAGTACTTC	CSATERDRPTYEQYF
NA	TRBV4-2	TRBD1	TRBJ2-2	TGTGCCAGCAGCCACCCACAGGGGGCGCGGAACACCGGGGAGCTGTTTTTT	CASSHPQGARNTGELFF
NA	TRBV30	TRBD1	TRBJ1-5	TGTGCCTGGAGTAAGCGGACAGGGGGCAACAATCAGCCCCAGCATTTT	CAWSKRTGGNNQPQHF
many	TRBV7-2	NA	TRBJ2-1	TGTGCCAGCATTTCAGCCGGGGCCCTCCAAACCAATGAGCAGTTCTTC	CASISAGALQTNEQFF
NA	TRBV3-1	NA	TRBJ1-1	TGTGCCAGCAGCCAAGACAGGGCCCCTCAGGGGAACACTGAAGCTTTCTTT	CASSQDRAPQGNTEAFF
NA	TRBV6-1	NA	TRBJ1-1	TGTGCCAGCTTTCGCCCCGGACGGGGAGGCACTGAAGCTTTCTTT	CASFRPGRGGTEAFF
many	TRBV6-2/TRBV6-3	NA	TRBJ2-7	TGTGCCAGCAGTTACGACAGTACCTACGAGCAGTACTTC	CASSYDSTYEQYF
NA	TRBV7-9	NA	TRBJ2-7	TGTGCCAGCAGCTTAGGGGCGGGTGACGAGCAGTACTTC	CASSLGAGDEQYF
NA	TRBV7-9	TRBD1	TRBJ1-1	TGTGCCAGCAGCTACAGGGGCATGAACACTGAAGCTTTCTTT	CASSYRGMNTEAFF
NA	TRBV29-1	NA	TRBJ2-1	TGCAGCGACCGAGGGGGGAACGAGCAGTTCTTC	CSDRGGNEQFF
NA	TRBV20-1	NA	TRBJ1-2	TGCAGTGCCTCGGGGAGGGGCTATGGCTACACCTTC	CSASGRGYGYTF
few	TRBV29-1	TRBD2	TRBJ2-7	TGCAGCGTTGAAGATCGGACTAGCGGACAGTACGAGCAGTACTTC	CSVEDRTSGQYEQYF
NA	TRBV5-1	NA	TRBJ2-1	TGCGCCAGCAGCGCGGAGCTATGGGCAAGGGTAACCTACAATGAGCAGTTCTTC	CASSAELWARVTYNEQFF
NA	TRBV29-1	NA	TRBJ1-2	TGCAGCGTGAAACACATTGCTAACTATGGCTACACCTTC	CSVKHIANYGYTF
few	TRBV7-2	TRBD2	TRBJ2-1	TGTGCCAGCAGCTTAGTAGCGGGGAGTGACAATGAGCAGTTCTTC	CASSLVAGSDNEQFF
few	TRBV4-3	TRBD2	TRBJ2-1	TGCGCCAGCAGCCAGGGTCGGACTAGCGGGGACAATGAGCAGTTCTTC	CASSQGRTSGDNEQFF
few	TRBV12-3/TRBV12-4	NA	TRBJ1-4	TGTGCCAGCAGTCCTTTTCACGGGGGGTTGGTCCCACTGTTTTTT	CASSPFHGGLVPLFF
few	TRBV28	TRBD2	TRBJ2-1	TGTGCCAGCAGTTTGGTGGGACTAGCGGGATCGCGCGACAATGAGCAGTTCTTC	CASSLVGLAGSRDNEQFF
few	TRBV15	NA	TRBJ2-7	TGTGCCACCAGCCGAAGAGGTCTTAGCTACGAGCAGTACTTC	CATSRRGLSYEQYF
few	TRBV20-1	NA	TRBJ2-5	TGCAGTGCTAGACCTTCGTCTGCGGCACGGGGACCTCAAGAGACCCAGTACTTC	CSARPSSAARGPQETQYF
few	TRBV10-3	NA	TRBJ1-1	TGTGCCATCGTTCGCGATCTGCAGGGGCCCACTGAAGCTTTCTTT	CAIVRDLQGPTEAFF
NA	TRBV7-6	TRBD1	TRBJ2-7	TGTGCCAGCAGCCCCCGTGGGGACAGGGGGAACTTTTACGAGCAGTACTTC	CASSPRGDRGNFYEQYF
NA	TRBV2	NA	TRBJ2-2	TGTGCCAGCACACCTTGGGGGGACGGGGAGCTGTTTTTT	CASTPWGDGELFF
few	TRBV3-1	TRBD2	TRBJ2-7	TGTGCCAGCAGCCAAGCGGGGGGACCCGCCTACGAGCAGTACTTC	CASSQAGGPAYEQYF
once	TRBV7-3	TRBD2	TRBJ2-3	TGTGCCAGCAGCTTATACCTAGCGGGAAAGGGCACAGATACGCAGTATTTT	CASSLYLAGKGTDTQYF
few	TRBV10-1	NA	TRBJ2-1	TGCGCCAGCAGTGAAGGTTACAATGAGCAGTTCTTC	CASSEGYNEQFF
few	TRBV28	NA	TRBJ2-1	TGTGCCAGCACGGGAGGGGTGACAGGGCGGACCTACAATGAGCAGTTCTTC	CASTGGVTGRTYNEQFF
many	TRBV5-1	NA	TRBJ1-5	TGCGCCAGCAGCTTGGCCTCGGGCCAGACCCAGCATTTT	CASSLASGQTQHF
NA	TRBV29-1	TRBD1	TRBJ2-7	TGCAGCGTTGCATCTAGGGGGCTGCGGTACGAGCAGTACTTC	CSVASRGLRYEQYF
many	TRBV20-1	NA	TRBJ2-3	TGCAGTGCCCCCGTTGGGGGGAAGGATACGCAGTATTTT	CSAPVGGKDTQYF
NA	TRBV7-9	TRBD1	TRBJ1-2	TGTGCCAGCAGCTGGGACAGGACTACATTCGGCTACACCTTC	CASSWDRTTFGYTF